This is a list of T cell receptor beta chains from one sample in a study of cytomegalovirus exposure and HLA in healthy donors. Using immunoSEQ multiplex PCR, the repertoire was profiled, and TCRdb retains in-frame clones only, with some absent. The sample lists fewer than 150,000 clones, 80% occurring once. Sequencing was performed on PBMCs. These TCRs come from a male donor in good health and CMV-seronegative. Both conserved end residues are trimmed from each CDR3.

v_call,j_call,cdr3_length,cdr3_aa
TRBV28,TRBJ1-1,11,ASSLRGRAEAF
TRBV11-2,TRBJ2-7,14,ASSLGGFGSSYEQY
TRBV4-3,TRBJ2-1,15,ASSQGHLGATGGEQF
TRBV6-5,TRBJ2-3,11,AIGDRETDTQY
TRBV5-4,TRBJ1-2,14,ASSLSVSGAKYGYT
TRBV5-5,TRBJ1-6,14,ASSFDSTGGNSPLH
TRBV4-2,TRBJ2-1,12,ASSRGGGFDEQF
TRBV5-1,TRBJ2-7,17,ASSLAPGGASGRSYEQY
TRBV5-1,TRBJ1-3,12,ASSFGTGSNTIY
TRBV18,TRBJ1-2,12,ASSPQGRNYGYT
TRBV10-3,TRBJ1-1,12,AISESRQGTEAF
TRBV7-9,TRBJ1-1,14,ASSLARDRGRTEAF
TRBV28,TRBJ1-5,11,ASSFSRQQPQH
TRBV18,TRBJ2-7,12,ASSPPTKTYEQY
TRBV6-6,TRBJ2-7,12,ASRRGQGAYEQY
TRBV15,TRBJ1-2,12,ATSAPGKNYGYT
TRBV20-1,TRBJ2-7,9,SARALGGKY
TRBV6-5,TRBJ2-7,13,ASSYATGGSYEQY
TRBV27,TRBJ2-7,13,ASSLGQGGTYEQY
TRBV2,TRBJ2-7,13,ASSSRDRGTYEQY
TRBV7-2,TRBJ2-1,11,ASSTRTANEQF
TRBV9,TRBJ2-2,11,ASSAGQHGELF
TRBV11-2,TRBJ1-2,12,ASSTVNDNYGYT
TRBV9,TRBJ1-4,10,ASSQSGGQLF
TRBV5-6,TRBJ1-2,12,ASSLVEGHGGYT
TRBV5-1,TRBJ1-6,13,ASSSTEYHNSPLH
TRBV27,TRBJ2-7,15,ASSLFSSGQGLYEQY
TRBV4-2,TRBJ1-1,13,ASSQGDSRRGEAF
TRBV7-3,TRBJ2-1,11,ASSAWGGNEQF
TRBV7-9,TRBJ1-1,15,ASSLLPGQGRNTEAF
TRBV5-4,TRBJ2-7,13,ASSGGQGGRFEQY
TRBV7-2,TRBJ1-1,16,ASSLILGIGQRNTEAF
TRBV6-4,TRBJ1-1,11,ASRSSMNTEAF
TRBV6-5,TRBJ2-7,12,ASSYAGQRYEQY
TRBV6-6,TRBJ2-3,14,ASRLAGGRSTDTQY
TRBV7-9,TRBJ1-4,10,ASSHTRGRVF
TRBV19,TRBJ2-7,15,ASTLSAIGGLEYEQY
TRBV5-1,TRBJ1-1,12,ASSLGGPGREAF
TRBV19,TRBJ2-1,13,ASSMQWRGSPEQF
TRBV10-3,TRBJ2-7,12,AISEGGFSYEQY
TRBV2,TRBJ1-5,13,ASSESDRRNQPQH
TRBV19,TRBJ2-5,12,ASSNLIGAETQY
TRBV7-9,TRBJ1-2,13,ASSLVMADYYGYT
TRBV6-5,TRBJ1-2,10,ASSSGGGGYT
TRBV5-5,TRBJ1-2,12,ASSGSGDLYGYT
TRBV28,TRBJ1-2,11,ASSSPWASGYT